One and the same sample provided the 7 T cell receptor beta chains below, sequenced in a study of T cell responses to AZD1222 COVID-19 vaccine. The repertoire was sequenced with immunoSEQ multiplex PCR; TCRdb's copy has only in-frame clones and lacks some. The profile shows 130,000 to 150,000 clones, roughly 88% of them singletons. Sequenced here: peripheral blood, sampled 28 days after the second dose of the MenACWY control vaccine. The source of these receptors is an adult who received the MenACWY meningococcal vaccine as a control.

J is TRBJ1-4 and V is TRBV4-2; unclear D gene. The CDR3 loop spans 15 amino acids. With 4 bases removed from V and 5 bases from J, the gap between germline ends came to 14 bases. Germline CDR1 is LGHNA and CDR2 is YNFKEQ. Here the CDR3 reads CASSRTGPINEKLFF. CDR3 DNA sequence: TGTGCCAGCAGCCGAACCGGGCCGATAAATGAAAAACTGTTTTTT.

CDR3 amino acids: CASSYSISRGDTQYF. The CDR3 bases are TGTGCCAGCAGTTACTCGATTTCACGCGGGGATACGCAGTATTTT. The chain recombines TRBV6-6 with TRBJ2-3, with D possibly TRBD2 on 5 matching bases. This CDR3 region has 15 residues. With 0 bases removed from V and 6 bases from J, the gap between germline ends came to 13 bases. Looked up from germline, CDR1 is MNHNY and CDR2 is SVGAGI (reference sequence).

CDR3 bases: TGCGCCAGCAGCCAAGAGGGGGGACTAGCGGTGAACAATGAGCAGTTCTTC. Translated, it gives CASSQEGGLAVNNEQFF. This sequence joins TRBV4-3 and TRBJ2-1, with 11 bases lining up with TRBD2. The CDR3 covers 17 residues. Looked up from germline, CDR1 is LGHNA and CDR2 is YSLEER. Trimming removed 0 bases from V and 5 bases from J; junction bases left unmatched: 6.

J is TRBJ2-3 and V is TRBV28; 7 bases are shared with TRBD1. Germline trimming cut 10 bases from V and 9 bases from J; bases unmatched to any gene: 7. The CDR3 has 11 amino acids. Germline CDR1 is MDHEN and CDR2 is SYDVKM. CDR3 region: CATRQGATQYF. The CDR3 DNA reads TGTGCCACCCGACAGGGTGCAACGCAGTATTTT. The variable domain in full, completed from reference TRBV28 and TRBJ2-3, reads DVKVTQSSRYLVKRTGEKVFLECVQDMDHENMFWYRQDPGLGLRLIYFSYDVKMKEKGDIPEGYSVSREKKERFSLILESASTNQTSMYLCATRQGATQYFGPGTRLTVL.

The V gene is TRBV7-9, the J gene TRBJ2-3; D is uncertain. Germline V gene data show CDR1 as SEHNR and CDR2 as FQNEAQ (reference sequence). This CDR3 is built from 16 residues. Trimming removed 6 bases from V and 0 bases from J, with 16 bases in between. CDR3 in DNA: TGTGCCAGCAGTTCCCTCTATCAAGTTAGCACAGATACGCAGTATTTT. Its translation is CASSSLYQVSTDTQYF.

In its sample, this clone was seen a few times. J is TRBJ1-2 and V is TRBV28; D gene ambiguous. The V gene's germline CDR1 is MDHEN and CDR2 SYDVKM. The germline V and J ends were trimmed by 2 bases and 2 bases, with 9 bases remaining between them. This CDR3 has 14 residues. The CDR3 DNA reads as TGTGCCAGCAGTTTACCGTACCGAAACTATGGCTACACCTTC. It encodes CASSLPYRNYGYTF.

The gene calls are TRBV27 and TRBJ1-2; D is ambiguous. V lost 4 bases and J lost 7, with 13 bases in between. Germline V CDR1 and CDR2: MNHEY, SMNVEV (reference sequence). This CDR3 contains 13 residues. CDR3 sequence (DNA): TGTGCCAGCAGTTCCAGACTATCGGGTGGCTACACCTTC. Translation: CASSSRLSGGYTF.